The 2 T cell receptor beta chains below were found in one sample sequenced in a study of blood T cells in healthy people across ages. PCR was performed a second time for about 7 to 11 cycles using a sample-barcoded 5' primer and a J-beta primer mix. TCRdb analysed the 5' RACE reads with MiXCR anew, one entry per CDR3 protein. The sample includes hundreds of thousands of distinct CDR3 sequences, 27% of them seen just once. Sequencing was performed on blood. The origin of the receptors is a woman between 65 and 79 years old in good health.

Comments on this clonotype: A junction boundary mismatches the germline segment, possibly from a read error. V gene TRBV7-2 combines with J gene TRBJ2-3, with TRBD1 as a possible D gene (7 bases). CDR1 is SGHTA and CDR2 is FQGNSA in the germline V gene. The CDR3 consists of 15 residues. CDR3 sequence: CANSQYSGQADTQYF. The DNA of the CDR3 is TGTGCCAACAGCCAGTATAGCGGACAGGCGGATACGCAGTATTTT. Full variable domain (missing parts from reference TRBV7-2 and TRBJ2-3): GAGVSQSPSNKVTEKGKDVELRCDPISGHTALYWYRQSLGQGLEFLIYFQGNSAPDKSGLPSDRFSAERTGGSVSTLTIQRTQQEDSAVYLCANSQYSGQADTQYFGPGTRLTVL.

The chain recombines TRBV6-2 or TRBV6-3 with TRBJ2-7, with 14 bases that match TRBD2. The CDR3 totals 18 residues. Trimming cost V 2 bases and J 3 bases; bases outside gene matches: 9. Germline assignment: CDR1 MNHEY and CDR2 SVGEGT. The CDR3 sequence: CASSYPGLAGVPLYEQYF. CDR3 in DNA: TGTGCCAGCAGTTACCCGGGACTAGCGGGGGTTCCTCTCTACGAGCAGTACTTC.